These 9 T cell receptor beta chains were all obtained from the same sample, sequenced in a study of blood T cells in healthy people across ages. Next came a second PCR, run for about 7 to 12 cycles, which used a sample-barcoded 5' primer along with a J-beta primer mix. One entry per CDR3 protein, called by TCRdb with MiXCR from the 5' RACE reads. The repertoire holds more than 750,000 distinct CDR3 sequences, with around 29% as singletons. These data were also reused for a study on T cells of mothers and their children.

Material for sequencing was blood. The receptors come from a woman aged 40 to 55 in good health.

About this clonotype: A clone one base away is much larger, so this may be a read error. The J gene is TRBJ1-5, the V gene TRBV7-2; D is ambiguous. Germline loops: CDR1 SGHTA, CDR2 FQGNSA. The CDR3 is made up of 13 amino acids. Between the trimmed V and J ends, which lost 5 bases and 4 bases, there was a span of 9 bases. The CDR3 region is CASSTEANQPQHF. CDR3 DNA sequence: TGTGCCAGCAGCACTGAGGCGAATCAGCCCCAGCATTTT.

This clonotype was detected ten times or more. This sequence joins TRBV7-9 and TRBJ2-5; D unresolved. Trimming removed 2 bases from V and 2 bases from J, with 9 bases in between. Germline loops: CDR1 SEHNR, CDR2 FQNEAQ (reference sequence). The length of the CDR3 is 14 residues. CDR3 in DNA: TGTGCCAGCAGCTTATCCGTCAGTCAAGAGACCCAGTACTTC. Its protein product is CASSLSVSQETQYF.

This clonotype was seen ten or more times. The rearrangement joins TRBV25-1 to TRBJ2-1; TRBD2 is a possible D gene (6 bases). The CDR3 runs 15 residues. Germline CDR1 reads MGHDK; CDR2 reads SYGVNS. V lost 7 bases, J lost 5 bases, and 18 bases lay in between. In DNA, the CDR3 is TGTGCCAGCACGCGTGGAGGAGGAGGGAACAATGAGCAGTTCTTC. This encodes CASTRGGGGNNEQFF.

The rearrangement links TRBV12-5 to TRBJ2-1; D is tentatively TRBD1 or TRBD2 (5 bases each). This CDR3 is 12 amino acids long. Germline CDR1 reads LGHNT; CDR2 reads FRNRAP. V was trimmed by 2 bases and J by 9 bases, leaving 8 bases between them. The CDR3 coding sequence is TGTGCTAGTGGTTTGACTAGGGGTGAGCAGTTCTTC. It codes for CASGLTRGEQFF. The whole variable domain, remainder taken from reference TRBV12-5 and TRBJ2-1, is DARVTQTPRHKVTEMGQEVTMRCQPILGHNTVFWYRQTMMQGLELLAYFRNRAPLDDSGMPKDRFSAEMPDATLATLKIQPSEPRDSAVYFCASGLTRGEQFFGPGTRLTVL.

This chain uses TRBV5-1 with TRBJ2-7; 9 positions match TRBD2. The CDR3 contains 14 residues. CDR1 is SGHRS, CDR2 YFSETQ, per germline. V was pared by 3 bases and J by 6 bases, with 7 bases of the junction left unmatched. The CDR3 reads CASSYSSGGPEQYF. The DNA for the CDR3 is TGCGCCAGCAGCTACTCCAGCGGGGGGCCCGAGCAGTACTTC.

Concerning this clonotype: Being one base from a much bigger clone, this may be a read error. The chain is built from TRBV7-2 and TRBJ2-7; D may be TRBD2 (5 bases). With the DNA end fitting TRBJ2-5 better, the J assignment may be wrong. The germline V gene has CDR1 SGHTA and CDR2 FQGNSA. The CDR3 is made up of 14 amino acids. CDR3 in amino acids: CAGSLGPSKETQYF. In nucleotides, the CDR3 is TGTGCCGGTAGCTTAGGACCTAGCAAGGAGACCCAGTACTTC.

There are many counts of this clonotype. This chain's CDR3 is CASSFQQGTSNEQFF. CDR3 coding DNA: TGTGCCAGCAGTTTCCAGCAGGGGACATCCAATGAGCAGTTCTTC. The V call is TRBV12-3 or TRBV12-4, the J call TRBJ2-1; D perhaps matches TRBD1 (6 bases). V was shortened by 3 bases and J by 6 bases, with 15 bases between the two germline ends. The CDR3 loop spans 15 amino acids.

This clonotype was recorded many times. This chain links TRBV10-3 with TRBJ1-2; 7 bases match TRBD1. V trimming: 0 bases; J trimming: 8 bases; junction bases outside the gene matches: 6. The CDR3 covers 14 residues. CDR1 and CDR2 (germline): ENHRY, SYGVKD. The CDR3 sequence is CAISESGTADGYTF. The CDR3, as DNA: TGTGCCATCAGTGAGTCCGGGACAGCCGACGGCTACACCTTC.

Details on this clonotype: At one end the junction does not follow the germline gene, possibly because of a read error. The rearrangement joins TRBV28 to TRBJ1-1; maybe TRBD1 (6 bases). CDR3 length: 14 residues. Germline V gene lookup returns CDR1 MDHEN and CDR2 SYDVKM. CDR3 in DNA: TGTGCCGGCAGTTCGGGGGGGGGCTTCACTGAAGCTTTCTTT. The encoded protein is CAGSSGGGFTEAFF.